The 28 T cell receptor beta chains reported below all come from one sample, sequenced in a study of patients and donors after allogeneic stem cell transplantation. One entry per CDR3 protein results from TCRdb running MiXCR on the RT-PCR reads. The data show 200,000 to 250,000 distinct CDR3 sequences, 38% seen once. The sequenced sample was blood, either unsorted or a sorted T cell fraction (not recorded which). The source is a human donor who was either an allogeneic HSCT recipient or a stem cell or donor lymphocyte infusion donor (not recorded which). It is not recorded whose cells these are; they may come from a transplant donor.

This clonotype was seen only a few times. V and J are TRBV4-1 and TRBJ1-5, with D tentatively TRBD1 (5 bases). The V gene lost 3 bases and the J gene lost 3 bases, with 12 bases spanning the gap. The length of the CDR3 is 15 residues. Germline assignment: CDR1 MGHRA and CDR2 YSYEKL. The DNA for the CDR3 is TGCGCCAGCAGCCACCAGGGCAGGGCCAATCAGCCCCAGCATTTT. This gives the protein CASSHQGRANQPQHF.

V usage is TRBV5-1 and J usage is TRBJ2-6; D remains unclear. Germline values: CDR1 SGHRS, CDR2 YFSETQ. This CDR3 is 16 amino acids long. Trimming took 0 bases from V and 0 from J, leaving 7 bases between them. In DNA form, the CDR3 reads TGCGCCAGCAGCTTGGACAGCCCCTCTGGGGCCAACGTCCTGACTTTC. This sequence encodes CASSLDSPSGANVLTF.

The chain is built from TRBV10-3 and TRBJ2-3; D might be TRBD2 (5 bases). Germline values: CDR1 ENHRY, CDR2 SYGVKD. The CDR3 has 13 residues. The V gene lost 4 bases and the J gene lost 4 bases, with 9 bases spanning the gap. The CDR3 nucleotides are TGTGCCATCAGTGGGGCTAGCCCAGATACGCAGTATTTT. It translates to CAISGASPDTQYF.

The chain employs TRBV20-1 and TRBJ2-7; no reliable D call. CDR3 length equals 13 residues. The V end was cut by 1 base, the J end by 0 bases, with 7 bases between. Germline V gene data show CDR1 as DFQATT and CDR2 as SNEGSKA (reference sequence). The CDR3 is CSARVALSYEQYF. CDR3 coding DNA: TGCAGTGCTAGAGTCGCCCTCTCCTACGAGCAGTACTTC.

This clonotype has just a few counts. The V and J genes are TRBV20-1 and TRBJ1-6; D is unclear. V lost 6 bases to trimming and J lost 6 bases, with 15 bases between them. The CDR3 covers 14 residues. Germline V lookup: CDR1 DFQATT, CDR2 SNEGSKA (reference sequence). The CDR3 DNA is TGCAGTGCCTACGTCGGACGGAGTAATTCACCCCTCCACTTT. Amino acid sequence: CSAYVGRSNSPLHF.

This clonotype has more than one count but fewer than ten. The rearrangement uses TRBV28 and TRBJ1-1; D gene ambiguous. The CDR3 consists of 11 residues. V shed 3 bases and J shed 6 bases, with 5 bases lying between them. Per germline, CDR1 MDHEN and CDR2 SYDVKM. DNA for the CDR3: TGTGCCAGCAGTTTTAACGCTGAAGCTTTCTTT. Translation gives CASSFNAEAFF.

In this sample, this clonotype turned up a few times. The chain combines TRBV3-1 with TRBJ2-1; a possible D gene is TRBD2 (5 bases). V was pared by 1 base and J by 7 bases, with 14 bases between. The CDR3 is made up of 15 amino acids. Germline CDR1 is LGHDT and CDR2 is YNNKEL (reference sequence). The CDR3 loop is CASSQATRVRNEQFF. CDR3 bases: TGTGCCAGCAGCCAAGCGACGAGGGTTCGGAATGAGCAGTTCTTC.

This clonotype was observed a few times. The chain joins TRBV3-1 to TRBJ1-2; D remains ambiguous. V was cut by 0 bases and J by 1 base, with 15 bases left in between. Looked up from germline, CDR1 is LGHDT and CDR2 is YNNKEL (reference sequence). This CDR3 is 17 amino acids long. CDR3 DNA sequence: TGTGCCAGCAGCCAAGATATGACGCGGGCGTTTAACTATGGCTACACCTTC. This codes for CASSQDMTRAFNYGYTF.

The chain recombines TRBV6-5 with TRBJ1-6; D unresolved. With 5 bases removed from V and 7 bases from J, the gap between germline ends came to 9 bases. The germline V gene has CDR1 MNHEY and CDR2 SVGAGI. The CDR3 covers 13 residues. The CDR3: CASSPSQNSPLHF. The CDR3 bases are TGTGCCAGCAGTCCCTCACAGAATTCACCCCTCCACTTT.

Here the CDR3 DNA reads TGCGCCAGCAGCCAGAACGACAGGGGCTATGGCTACACCTTC. The encoded protein is CASSQNDRGYGYTF. The rearrangement uses TRBV5-1 and TRBJ1-2; 8 bases fit TRBD1. The junction had 6 bases not matched to a gene; V was cut back by 4 bases and J by 4 bases. Germline V gives CDR1 SGHRS, CDR2 YFSETQ. The CDR3 has 14 amino acids.

The chain uses TRBV27 and TRBJ2-1; weak D call: TRBD2 (6 bases). Trimming took off 8 bases at V and 6 bases at J, with 14 bases between the two ends. This CDR3 has 13 amino acids. The germline gives CDR1 MNHEY, CDR2 SMNVEV (reference sequence). The CDR3 here is CASAAGGRNEQFF. As DNA, the CDR3 is TGTGCCAGCGCTGCAGGAGGGCGCAATGAGCAGTTCTTC.

This chain uses TRBV6-5 with TRBJ1-1, with 7 bases fitting TRBD1. The V gene end was trimmed by 8 bases and the J gene end by 12 bases; junction bases not matched to a gene: 12. The CDR3 is 12 residues long. CDR1 and CDR2 (germline): MNHEY, SVGAGI. The CDR3 region has the DNA TGTGCCAGCTCTCAAGGCGACAGGGAATCTTTCTTT. Amino acids: CASSQGDRESFF.

The chain has TRBV18 and TRBJ1-1, with 10 bases matching TRBD1. The germline gives CDR1 KGHSH, CDR2 LQKENI. V gave up 3 bases and J gave up 1 base; unmatched junction bases: 8. The CDR3 consists of 17 residues. CDR3 nucleotide sequence: TGTGCCAGCTCACCGCCGGGACAGGGGACTTCGAACACTGAAGCTTTCTTT. This translates into CASSPPGQGTSNTEAFF.

This clonotype was counted a few times. V gene TRBV6-5 combines with J gene TRBJ1-3; D is perhaps TRBD1 (6 bases). CDR3 size: 15 residues. The V end was cut by 6 bases, the J end by 4 bases, with 16 bases between. CDR1 is MNHEY and CDR2 is SVGAGI in the germline V gene. CDR3 amino acids: CASSLNTGSGNTIYF. Written as DNA, the CDR3 is TGTGCCAGCAGCTTAAACACAGGGAGCGGAAACACCATATATTTT.

J is TRBJ1-4 and V is TRBV27; D might be TRBD1 (5 bases). The CDR3 length is 16 residues. The germline V and J ends were trimmed by 6 bases and 7 bases, with 21 bases remaining between them. From germline, CDR1 is MNHEY and CDR2 SMNVEV (reference sequence). The CDR3 DNA is TGTGCCAGCAGCCCAAGAATCGGGACTTGGGGTGAAAAACTGTTTTTT. Residues: CASSPRIGTWGEKLFF.

V gene TRBV12-3 or TRBV12-4 combines with J gene TRBJ2-5; tentatively, D is TRBD1 (6 bases). The V gene lost 6 bases and the J gene lost 5 bases, with 13 bases spanning the gap. The CDR3 totals 13 residues. The CDR3 DNA sequence: TGTGCCAGCAGCTACGACAGGTTTGAGACCCAGTACTTC. Amino acid sequence: CASSYDRFETQYF.

V usage is TRBV11-2 and J usage is TRBJ2-1; 7 bases line up with TRBD1. CDR1 and CDR2 (germline): SGHAT, FQNNGV. The CDR3 runs 15 residues. Trimming took 3 bases from V and 9 from J; bases not matched to a gene: 11. The DNA for the CDR3 is TGTGCCAGCAGCTTCTCCAGGGGGATTGAGGTTGAGCAGTTCTTC. It specifies CASSFSRGIEVEQFF.

This rearrangement joins TRBV18 to TRBJ2-6; tentatively, D is TRBD2 (6 bases). Germline lookup yields CDR1 KGHSH and CDR2 LQKENI. The CDR3 consists of 17 residues. Trimming left V 1 base short and J 0 bases short, with 10 bases between. CDR3 bases: TGTGCCAGCTCACCACTGGGACTCAACTCTGGGGCCAACGTCCTGACTTTC. It encodes CASSPLGLNSGANVLTF.

This clonotype was found a few times. V usage is TRBV28 and J usage is TRBJ2-1; 12 bases map to TRBD2. This CDR3 has 17 residues. After removal of 6 bases from V and 2 bases from J, the junction contained 8 bases not matched to a gene. Germline V lookup: CDR1 MDHEN, CDR2 SYDVKM. The CDR3 sequence is CASSNQGLAGTYNEQFF. CDR3 sequence (DNA): TGTGCCAGCAGCAACCAAGGACTAGCGGGAACCTACAATGAGCAGTTCTTC.

This clonotype has only a few counts. The V call is TRBV20-1, the J call TRBJ2-2; D is unresolved. The CDR3 sequence is 13 residues long. CDR1 is DFQATT and CDR2 is SNEGSKA in the germline V gene (reference sequence). The V end lost 3 bases, the J end lost 6 bases, and 11 bases lay between the germline ends. In DNA, the CDR3 is TGCAGTGCTAGGGTGCGGATCCCCGGGGAGCTGTTTTTT. This translates into CSARVRIPGELFF.

This clonotype occurred a few times. The chain joins TRBV19 to TRBJ1-5; D ambiguous. V lost 4 bases to trimming and J lost 9 bases, with 10 bases between them. The CDR3 is 12 amino acids. Germline loops: CDR1 LNHDA, CDR2 SQIVND (reference sequence). CDR3 sequence reads: CASSTTGGPQHF. CDR3 DNA: TGTGCCAGTAGTACTACGGGAGGGCCCCAGCATTTT.

The chain links TRBV7-9 to TRBJ1-2; a possible D gene is TRBD1 (6 bases). The CDR3 has 14 amino acids. V was cut by 3 bases and J by 4 bases, with 12 bases left in between. Germline V gene data show CDR1 as SEHNR and CDR2 as FQNEAQ (reference sequence). The CDR3, as DNA: TGTGCCAGCAGCTTCCAGGGGCTAGGCTATGGCTACACCTTC. It yields the protein CASSFQGLGYGYTF.

This clonotype was observed a handful of times. The chain links TRBV29-1 to TRBJ2-5; a weak D match, TRBD1 (5 bases). The length of the CDR3 is 13 residues. Germline loops: CDR1 SQVTM, CDR2 ANQGSEA. Trimming left V 6 bases short and J 2 bases short, with 13 bases between. CDR3 DNA: TGCAGCGTCATAACAGGCTTTCAAGAGACCCAGTACTTC. This codes for CSVITGFQETQYF.

This clonotype has more than one count but fewer than ten. The rearrangement links TRBV6-5 to TRBJ1-2; D is undetermined. There are 15 residues in the CDR3. Germline V gene data show CDR1 as MNHEY and CDR2 as SVGAGI. V lost 4 bases, J lost 5 bases, and 17 bases lay in between. CDR3 protein: CASSSASVGRYGYTF. DNA for the CDR3: TGTGCCAGCAGTTCGGCCTCAGTAGGACGGTATGGCTACACCTTC.

The chain combines TRBV5-5 with TRBJ1-4; no clear D gene. The CDR3 is made up of 14 amino acids. Germline CDR1 reads SGHKS; CDR2 reads YYEKEE (reference sequence). V was shortened by 4 bases and J by 8 bases, with 15 bases between the two germline ends. CDR3 residues: CASSLGGLGEKLFF. CDR3 DNA sequence: TGTGCCAGCAGCCTTGGAGGGTTGGGCGAAAAACTGTTTTTT.

CDR3 region: CASSLGGLAGGNEQFF. In DNA form, the CDR3 reads TGTGCCAGCAGCTTAGGAGGACTAGCGGGGGGTAATGAGCAGTTCTTC. The V call is TRBV7-9, the J call TRBJ2-1; TRBD2 agrees at 14 bases. The CDR3 length is 16 residues. V lost 1 base, J lost 7 bases, and 3 bases stayed unmatched. CDR1 and CDR2 from the germline V gene are SEHNR and FQNEAQ (reference sequence).

V gene TRBV6-2 or TRBV6-3 combines with J gene TRBJ2-3; D is unclear. The V gene lost 6 bases and the J gene lost 3 bases, with 13 bases spanning the gap. CDR3 length: 14 amino acids. Germline lookup yields CDR1 MNHEY and CDR2 SVGEGT. CDR3 sequence reads: CASRGRAGTDTQYF. In DNA form, the CDR3 reads TGTGCCAGCAGAGGACGCGCCGGGACAGATACGCAGTATTTT.

This clonotype was seen a handful of times. V usage is TRBV5-5 and J usage is TRBJ1-1; 11 bases are a match to TRBD1. The ends lost 6 bases at V and 4 bases at J; junction bases unmatched: 11. This CDR3 has 16 amino acids. CDR1 is SGHKS, CDR2 YYEKEE, per germline (reference sequence). The CDR3 loop reads CASTPISGQGGTEAFF. CDR3 DNA sequence: TGTGCCAGCACCCCCATATCGGGACAGGGGGGCACTGAAGCTTTCTTT.